The clone carrying this T cell receptor beta chain is a singleton in its sample. This sample stems from a study of blood T cell repertoires in COVID-19. With V trimmed by 7 bases and J by 5 bases, 11 bases remained unmatched. The CDR3 covers 15 residues. Germline V gene lookup returns CDR1 SGHNT and CDR2 YYREEE (reference sequence). Clones were read by immunoSEQ multiplex PCR, and TCRdb kept only the in-frame ones, dropping some. The data hold tens of thousands of clones, with 88% observed a single time. The receptor was derived from a human donor in a cohort sampled during active COVID-19. The genes are TRBV5-4 and TRBJ2-5; 10 bases map to TRBD2. Sequenced material: peripheral blood. CDR3 DNA sequence: TGTGCCAGCCATCGAGCGGGAGGGCCTGCGGAGACCCAGTACTTC. This codes for CASHRAGGPAETQYF. Full variable domain (outside the CDR3, taken from reference TRBV5-4 and TRBJ2-5): ETGVTQSPTHLIKTRGQQVTLRCSSQSGHNTVSWYQQALGQGPQFIFQYYREEENGRGNFPPRFSGLQFPNYSSELNVNALELDDSALYLCASHRAGGPAETQYFGPGTRLLVL.